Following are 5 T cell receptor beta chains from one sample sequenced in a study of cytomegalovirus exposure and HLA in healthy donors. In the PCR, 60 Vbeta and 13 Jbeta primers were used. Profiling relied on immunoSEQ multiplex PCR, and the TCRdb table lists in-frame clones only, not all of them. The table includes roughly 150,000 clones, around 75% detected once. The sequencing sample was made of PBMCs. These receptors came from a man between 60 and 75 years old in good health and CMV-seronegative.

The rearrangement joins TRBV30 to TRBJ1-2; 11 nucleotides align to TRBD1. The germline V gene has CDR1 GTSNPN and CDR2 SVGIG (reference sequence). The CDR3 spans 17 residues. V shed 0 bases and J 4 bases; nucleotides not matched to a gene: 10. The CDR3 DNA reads TGTGCCTGGAGTGTCGCCGGACAGGGGGCGCGGGTCTATGGCTACACCTTC. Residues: CAWSVAGQGARVYGYTF.

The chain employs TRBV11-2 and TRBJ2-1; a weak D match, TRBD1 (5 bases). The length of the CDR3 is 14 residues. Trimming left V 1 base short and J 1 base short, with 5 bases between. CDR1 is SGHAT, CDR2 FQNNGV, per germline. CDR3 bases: TGTGCCAGCAGCTTAGCAGGGTCCTACAATGAGCAGTTCTTC. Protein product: CASSLAGSYNEQFF.

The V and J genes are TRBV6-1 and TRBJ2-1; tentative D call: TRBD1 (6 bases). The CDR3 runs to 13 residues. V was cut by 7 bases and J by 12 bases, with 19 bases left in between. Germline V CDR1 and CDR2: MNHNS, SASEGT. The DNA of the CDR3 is TGTGCCAGCAAAATCCCAGGGGTGGATCGGCAGTTCTTC. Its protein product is CASKIPGVDRQFF.

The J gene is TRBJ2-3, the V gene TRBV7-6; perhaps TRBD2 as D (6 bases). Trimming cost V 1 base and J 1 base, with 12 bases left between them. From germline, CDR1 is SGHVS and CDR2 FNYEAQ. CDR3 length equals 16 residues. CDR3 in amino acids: CASSLVRGTGTDTQYF. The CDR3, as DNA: TGTGCCAGCAGCTTAGTTCGGGGGACTGGCACAGATACGCAGTATTTT.

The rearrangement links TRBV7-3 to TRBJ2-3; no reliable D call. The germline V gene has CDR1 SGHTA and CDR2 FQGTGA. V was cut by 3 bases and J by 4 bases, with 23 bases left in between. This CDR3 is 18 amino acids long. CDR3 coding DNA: TGTGCCAGCAGCTTTCGAGGATCCGGCGGAGCATTCCCAGATACGCAGTATTTT. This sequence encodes CASSFRGSGGAFPDTQYF.